This T cell receptor (beta chain) is from a study of PD-1 blockade in classical Hodgkin lymphoma. On the study more broadly: Patients in the cohort were put on intravenous nivolumab, 3 mg/kg every 2 weeks. Findings and limits, study-wide: Newly diagnosed patients had baseline TCR diversity that was reportedly lower than that of healthy donors. Nivolumab initiation under 1 year post-ASCT meant exclusion. By C4D1, diversity of CD4+ TCRs had risen significantly, whereas that of CD8+ TCRs had not.

Notes on this clone: As yet, its antigen is unknown.

Deletions cut 0 bases from V and 3 bases from J, with 11 bases between. Germline CDR1 and CDR2: MGHRA and YSYEKL. The CDR3 runs 15 residues. Sequencing used immunoSEQ multiplex PCR; TCRdb keeps in-frame clones, though not all of them. The sample contains 95,000 or so clones, 65% to 85% of which appear only once. After autologous stem cell transplantation all patients relapsed, and prior brentuximab vedotin exposure differed between cohorts. The TCR was taken from a human donor with classical Hodgkin lymphoma. The rearrangement links TRBV4-1 to TRBJ1-1, with D perhaps TRBD1 (6 bases). The source was peripheral blood mononuclear cells (PBMCs), collected at baseline. The CDR3 bases are TGCGCCAGCAGCCAAGATAGTAGGGGGGACACTGAAGCTTTCTTT. Translated: CASSQDSRGDTEAFF.